One and the same sample provided the 25 T cell receptor beta chains below, sequenced in a study of regulatory T cells in long-lasting Graves disease. Libraries of TCR beta came from iRepertoire HTBI primers plus Arm-PCR of CDR3 regions. TCRdb re-derived calls from the multiplex PCR reads in MiXCR, one entry per CDR3 protein. Found here are 500,000 to 700,000 distinct CDR3 sequences, approximately 29% of them singletons; the top ten hold about 42%. Time point described: persistent/refractory GD, antithyroid drugs over 5 years with positive TRAb. PBMC-extracted RNA yielded the TCR library. The source was peripheral blood mononuclear cells (PBMCs), collected when the disease was refractory, from a patient treated with antithyroid drugs. These receptors all come from a female donor with Graves disease.

At least ten counts were recorded for this clonotype. One end of the junction fails to match germline, which may point to a read error. The gene calls are TRBV6-1 and TRBJ1-1; D might be TRBD1 (6 bases). The CDR3 is 13 residues long. The germline CDR1 and CDR2 sequences are MNHNS and SASEGT. The CDR3 nucleotides are TGTGCCAGTAACAGGGTGGGGAACGCTGAAGCTTTCTTT. It specifies CASNRVGNAEAFF.

This clonotype has more than one count but fewer than ten. The rearrangement links TRBV6-1 to TRBJ1-1; D not resolved. Trimming took 6 bases from V and 1 from J, leaving 12 bases between them. The germline gives CDR1 MNHNS, CDR2 SASEGT. This CDR3 is 14 amino acids long. CDR3 sequence: CASRTPPWNTEAFF. The CDR3 bases are TGTGCCAGCAGAACCCCTCCTTGGAACACTGAAGCTTTCTTT.

The chain carries TRBV20-1 and TRBJ2-5, with D tentatively TRBD2 (5 bases). CDR3 length: 15 amino acids. V shed 1 base and J shed 11 bases, with 23 bases lying between them. Germline values: CDR1 DFQATT, CDR2 SNEGSKA (reference sequence). CDR3 bases: TGCAGTGCTAGAGGTGGGGAGACCTCCCTTGGGGAGCAGTACTTC. Encoded protein: CSARGGETSLGEQYF.

This clonotype was observed a few times. The V call is TRBV12-3 or TRBV12-4, the J call TRBJ1-1; 9 bases match TRBD1. Unmatched junction bases numbered 12, after V lost 10 bases and J lost 3 bases. CDR3 length: 15 residues. CDR3 protein: CATTLPGQGYTEAFF. In DNA form, the CDR3 reads TGTGCCACCACTCTTCCGGGACAGGGTTACACTGAAGCTTTCTTT.

This clonotype was seen more than once but under ten times. The gene calls are TRBV6-1 and TRBJ1-1; the D is unclear. CDR1 and CDR2 from the germline V gene are MNHNS and SASEGT. V lost 6 bases to trimming and J lost 1 base, with 12 bases between them. The CDR3 covers 14 residues. This chain's CDR3 is CASRPASGNTEAFF. The CDR3 bases are TGTGCCAGCAGACCCGCCTCAGGGAACACTGAAGCTTTCTTT.

This clonotype was seen a handful of times. The gene calls are TRBV6-2 or TRBV6-3 and TRBJ1-6; 9 nucleotides agree with TRBD1. Germline V lookup: CDR1 MNHEY, CDR2 SVGEGT. The CDR3 runs 15 residues. The junction had 3 bases not matched to a gene; V was cut back by 2 bases and J by 7 bases. The CDR3 DNA follows: TGTGCCAGCAGTTACCGCACAGGGGGCAATTCACCCCTCCACTTT. It encodes CASSYRTGGNSPLHF.

In its sample, this clonotype was seen many times. This sequence joins TRBV18 and TRBJ1-2; 7 bases are a match to TRBD1. The CDR3 has 12 residues. The V gene's germline CDR1 is KGHSH and CDR2 LQKENI. Losses at the gene ends were 5 bases for V and 9 bases for J; bases not matched to a gene: 6. The CDR3 nucleotides are TGTGCCAGCTCAAACGAAGGGGGCCGCTACACCTTC. It yields the protein CASSNEGGRYTF.

This clonotype has a handful of counts. The chain links TRBV29-1 to TRBJ2-7; TRBD1 aligns across 7 bases. Germline lookup yields CDR1 SQVTM and CDR2 ANQGSEA. The CDR3 extends over 16 amino acids. Germline trimming cut 1 base from V and 3 bases from J; bases unmatched to any gene: 12. CDR3 in amino acids: CSVEGTGQNTDYEQYF. CDR3 DNA sequence: TGCAGCGTTGAAGGGACAGGACAGAATACAGACTACGAGCAGTACTTC.

Only a few counts were recorded for this clonotype. The rearrangement uses TRBV19 and TRBJ1-5, with TRBD1 identical over 7 bases. Per germline, CDR1 LNHDA and CDR2 SQIVND (reference sequence). Germline trimming cut 4 bases from V and 1 base from J; bases unmatched to any gene: 4. This CDR3 spans 15 amino acids. CDR3 sequence (DNA): TGTGCCAGTAGTAAGGACAGGCTGAGCAATCAGCCCCAGCATTTT. It encodes CASSKDRLSNQPQHF. Combining the CDR3 with reference TRBV19 and TRBJ1-5 gives the whole variable domain DGGITQSPKYLFRKEGQNVTLSCEQNLNHDAMYWYRQDPGQGLRLIYYSQIVNDFQKGDIAEGYSVSREKKESFPLTVTSAQKNPTAFYLCASSKDRLSNQPQHFGDGTRLSIL.

This sequence joins TRBV6-1 and TRBJ2-3; 11 nucleotides agree with TRBD2. V shed 7 bases, J shed 2 bases, and the junction held 11 bases outside the gene matches. The germline V gene encodes CDR1 MNHNS and CDR2 SASEGT. The CDR3 has 17 residues. CDR3 in DNA: TGTGCCAGCACCACTATTCTAGCGGGAGGAGTCACAGATACGCAGTATTTT. Residues: CASTTILAGGVTDTQYF.

This clonotype was seen a few times. The V and J genes are TRBV27 and TRBJ1-5; 9 bases map to TRBD1. The CDR3 sequence is 15 residues long. Losses at the gene ends were 2 bases for V and 5 bases for J; bases not matched to a gene: 4. Per the germline V gene, CDR1 is MNHEY and CDR2 is SMNVEV (reference sequence). CDR3 nucleotide sequence: TGTGCCAGCAGTTTAGAGGGACAGGGCTATCAGCCCCAGCATTTT. This codes for CASSLEGQGYQPQHF.

In its sample, this clonotype was seen many times. The rearrangement links TRBV27 to TRBJ1-1; TRBD1 aligns across 7 bases. The V gene's germline CDR1 is MNHEY and CDR2 SMNVEV (reference sequence). V was clipped by 6 bases and J by 1 base; unmatched bases: 8. The CDR3 is 15 amino acids. The CDR3 DNA reads TGTGCCAGCAGACCTCCACAGGGGTGGAACACTGAAGCTTTCTTT. Amino acids: CASRPPQGWNTEAFF.

The gene calls are TRBV27 and TRBJ1-1, with D hard to call. Trimming took off 5 bases at V and 1 base at J, with 14 bases between the two ends. The CDR3 sequence is 15 residues long. CDR1 and CDR2 from the germline V gene are MNHEY and SMNVEV (reference sequence). CDR3 in amino acids: CASSIWGGPNTEAFF. The CDR3 bases are TGTGCCAGCAGTATCTGGGGAGGGCCGAACACTGAAGCTTTCTTT.

This clonotype has ten or more counts. The chain joins TRBV11-2 to TRBJ1-1; D might be TRBD1 (6 bases). This CDR3 has 14 residues. The V end was cut by 5 bases, the J end by 1 base, with 11 bases between. Looked up from germline, CDR1 is SGHAT and CDR2 is FQNNGV. The CDR3 nucleotides are TGTGCCAGCAGCGCGGGGACATCGAACACTGAAGCTTTCTTT. Protein sequence: CASSAGTSNTEAFF.

This CDR3 is CSAAGAGLADNEQFF. CDR3 DNA: TGCAGTGCAGCGGGGGCGGGACTAGCGGACAATGAGCAGTTCTTC. The chain links TRBV20-1 to TRBJ2-1, with TRBD2 matching over 11 bases. There are 15 residues in the CDR3. Germline V gene lookup returns CDR1 DFQATT and CDR2 SNEGSKA (reference sequence). Germline trimming cut 6 bases from V and 5 bases from J; bases unmatched to any gene: 9.

In its sample, this clonotype was seen many times. At one boundary the junction diverges from the germline segment, which might be a read error. This chain connects TRBV6-1 to TRBJ2-2; no reliable D call. The germline V gene encodes CDR1 MNHNS and CDR2 SASEGT. The CDR3 sequence is 12 residues long. In DNA, the CDR3 is TGTGCCAGCAATCTGAACATCGGGGAGCTGTTTTTT. As protein: CASNLNIGELFF.

Ten or more counts support this clonotype. The rearrangement links TRBV28 to TRBJ1-4; unclear D gene. Trimming left V 5 bases short and J 7 bases short, with 17 bases between. CDR1 and CDR2 from the germline V gene are MDHEN and SYDVKM. This CDR3 is built from 15 residues. CDR3 coding DNA: TGTGCCAGCAGTCTACCGATGGGCGACGGTGAAAAACTGTTTTTT. As protein: CASSLPMGDGEKLFF.

The chain employs TRBV19 and TRBJ1-5; TRBD1 might be the D (5 bases). The germline V and J ends were trimmed by 5 bases and 5 bases, with 16 bases remaining between them. Per the germline V gene, CDR1 is LNHDA and CDR2 is SQIVND (reference sequence). The CDR3 runs to 15 residues. The CDR3 bases are TGTGCCAGTAGTCGTGGAGGGGAGAGAGATCAGCCCCAGCATTTT. Its protein product is CASSRGGERDQPQHF.

V gene TRBV6-5 combines with J gene TRBJ1-5; D is unresolved. Germline V CDR1 and CDR2: MNHEY, SVGAGI. The CDR3 is 14 residues long. Trimming removed 6 bases from V and 3 bases from J, with 12 bases in between. CDR3 nucleotide sequence: TGTGCCAGCAGCTACGAAAGACCCAATCAGCCCCAGCATTTT. This translates into CASSYERPNQPQHF.

This clonotype was observed a few times. This chain connects TRBV19 to TRBJ1-4; TRBD1 aligns across 8 bases. The CDR3 is made up of 14 amino acids. Germline-derived CDR1 and CDR2 are LNHDA and SQIVND (reference sequence). With 5 bases clipped from V and 6 bases from J, the junction kept 5 bases outside the gene matches. The CDR3 loop reads CASSPTGEDEKLFF. The CDR3 nucleotides are TGTGCCAGTAGTCCGACAGGGGAGGATGAAAAACTGTTTTTT.

This clonotype was counted at least ten times. J is TRBJ1-1 and V is TRBV2; D remains unclear. The ends were cut back, 8 bases at V and 0 bases at J, with 13 bases in the middle. The CDR3 sequence is 14 residues long. Germline CDR1 SNHLY, CDR2 FYNNEI. The CDR3 here is CASVREELNTEAFF. CDR3 DNA: TGTGCCAGCGTTAGGGAGGAGTTGAACACTGAAGCTTTCTTT.

The chain has TRBV30 and TRBJ2-1, with a weak D call TRBD2 (6 bases). With 3 bases removed from V and 0 bases from J, the gap between germline ends came to 9 bases. This CDR3 is built from 14 residues. Germline CDR1 reads GTSNPN; CDR2 reads SVGIG (reference sequence). This CDR3 is CAWRPAGSYNEQFF. Here the CDR3 DNA reads TGTGCCTGGAGACCAGCGGGCTCCTACAATGAGCAGTTCTTC.

Only a few counts were recorded for this clonotype. The gene calls are TRBV7-9 and TRBJ2-4, with D possibly being TRBD2 (6 bases). This CDR3 comprises 20 residues. Trimming stripped 2 bases from V and 0 bases from J, with 23 bases between. Looked up from germline, CDR1 is SEHNR and CDR2 is FQNEAQ (reference sequence). The CDR3 loop reads CASSLPWVDSGHLAKNIQYF. CDR3 bases: TGTGCCAGCAGCTTACCGTGGGTGGATAGCGGACACCTAGCCAAAAACATTCAGTACTTC. The full variable domain, rest sourced from reference TRBV7-9 and TRBJ2-4, is DTGVSQNPRHKITKRGQNVTFRCDPISEHNRLYWYRQTLGQGPEFLTYFQNEAQLEKSRLLSDRFSAERPKGSFSTLEIQRTEQGDSAMYLCASSLPWVDSGHLAKNIQYFGAGTRLSVL.

This clonotype came up a few times. The chain uses TRBV10-3 and TRBJ2-5, with D unclear. Germline V gene data show CDR1 as ENHRY and CDR2 as SYGVKD. This CDR3 contains 14 residues. The V and J ends lost 0 bases and 5 bases respectively, with 10 bases between them. Here the CDR3 DNA reads TGTGCCATCAGTGAGTCGAAGGGTCGGGAGACCCAGTACTTC. Translation gives CAISESKGRETQYF.

With regard to this clonotype: A much larger clone lies a single base off, so this may be a read error. This sequence joins TRBV28 and TRBJ1-5, with 7 nucleotides matching TRBD1. From germline, CDR1 is MDHEN and CDR2 SYDVKM. CDR3 length: 17 residues. V shed 6 bases, J shed 5 bases, and the junction held 16 bases outside the gene matches. The CDR3 is CASSNPTGTVRYQPQHF. The CDR3 DNA follows: TGTGCCAGCAGCAATCCAACAGGGACAGTGAGATATCAGCCCCAGCATTTT. Full variable domain (rest looked up from reference TRBV28 and TRBJ1-5): DVKVTQSSRYLVKRTGEKVFLECVQDMDHENMFWYRQDPGLGLRLIYFSYDVKMKEKGDIPEGYSVSREKKERFSLILESASTNQTSMYLCASSNPTGTVRYQPQHFGDGTRLSIL.